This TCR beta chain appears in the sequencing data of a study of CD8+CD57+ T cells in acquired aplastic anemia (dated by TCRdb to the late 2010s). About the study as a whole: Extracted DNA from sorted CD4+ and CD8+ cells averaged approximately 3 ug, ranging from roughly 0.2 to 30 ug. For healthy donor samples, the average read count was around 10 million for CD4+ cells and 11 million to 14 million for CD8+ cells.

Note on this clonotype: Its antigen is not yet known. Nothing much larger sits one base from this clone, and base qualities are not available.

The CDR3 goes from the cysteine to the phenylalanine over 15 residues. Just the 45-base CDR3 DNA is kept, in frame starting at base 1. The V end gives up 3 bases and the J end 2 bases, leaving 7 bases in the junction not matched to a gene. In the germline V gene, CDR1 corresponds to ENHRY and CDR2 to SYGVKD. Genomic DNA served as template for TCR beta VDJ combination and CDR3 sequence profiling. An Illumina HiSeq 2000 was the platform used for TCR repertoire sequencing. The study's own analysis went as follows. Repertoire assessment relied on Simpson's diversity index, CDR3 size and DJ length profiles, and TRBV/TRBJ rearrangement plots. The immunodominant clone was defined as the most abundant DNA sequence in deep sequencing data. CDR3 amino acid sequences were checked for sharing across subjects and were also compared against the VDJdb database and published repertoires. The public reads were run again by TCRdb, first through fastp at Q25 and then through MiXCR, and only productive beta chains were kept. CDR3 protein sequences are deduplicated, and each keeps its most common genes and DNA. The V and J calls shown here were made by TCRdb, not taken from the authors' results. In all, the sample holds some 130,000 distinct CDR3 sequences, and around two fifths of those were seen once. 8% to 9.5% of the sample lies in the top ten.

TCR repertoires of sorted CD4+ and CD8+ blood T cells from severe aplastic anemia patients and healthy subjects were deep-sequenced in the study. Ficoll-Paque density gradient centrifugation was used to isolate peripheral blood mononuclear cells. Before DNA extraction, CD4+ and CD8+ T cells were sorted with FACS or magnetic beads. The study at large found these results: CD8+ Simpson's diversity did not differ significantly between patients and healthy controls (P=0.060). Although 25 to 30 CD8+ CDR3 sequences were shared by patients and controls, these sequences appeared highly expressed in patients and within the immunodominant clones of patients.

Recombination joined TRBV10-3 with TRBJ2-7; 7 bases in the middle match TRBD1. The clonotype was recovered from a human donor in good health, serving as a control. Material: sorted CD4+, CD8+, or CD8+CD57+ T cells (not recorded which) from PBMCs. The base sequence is TGTGCCATCAGTGACGAAGGTAGGGGGCCCTACGAGCAGTACTTC. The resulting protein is CAISDEGRGPYEQYF.